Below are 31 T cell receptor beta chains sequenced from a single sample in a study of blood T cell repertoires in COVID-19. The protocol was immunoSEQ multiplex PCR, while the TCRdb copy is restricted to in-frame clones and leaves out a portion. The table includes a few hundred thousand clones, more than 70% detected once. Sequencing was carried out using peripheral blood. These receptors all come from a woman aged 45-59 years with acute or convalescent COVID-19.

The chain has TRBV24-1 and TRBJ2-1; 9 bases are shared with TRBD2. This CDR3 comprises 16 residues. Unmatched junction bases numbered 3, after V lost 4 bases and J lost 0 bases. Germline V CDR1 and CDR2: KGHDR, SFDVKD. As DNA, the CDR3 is TGTGCCACCAGTGACTCGACTAGCGGCTCCTACAATGAGCAGTTCTTC. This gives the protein CATSDSTSGSYNEQFF.

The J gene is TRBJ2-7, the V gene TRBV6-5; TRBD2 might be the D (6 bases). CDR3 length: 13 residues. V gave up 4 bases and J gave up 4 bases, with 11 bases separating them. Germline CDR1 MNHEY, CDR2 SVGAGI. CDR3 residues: CASSSTSGYEQYF. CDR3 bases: TGTGCCAGCAGTTCGACTAGTGGGTACGAGCAGTACTTC.

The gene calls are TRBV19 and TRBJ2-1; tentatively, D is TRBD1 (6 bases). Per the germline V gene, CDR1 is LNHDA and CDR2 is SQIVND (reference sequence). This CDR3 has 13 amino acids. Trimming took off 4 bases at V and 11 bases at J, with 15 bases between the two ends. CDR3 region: CASSTSGEEKQFF. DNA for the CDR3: TGTGCCAGTAGTACCTCAGGGGAAGAGAAGCAGTTCTTC.

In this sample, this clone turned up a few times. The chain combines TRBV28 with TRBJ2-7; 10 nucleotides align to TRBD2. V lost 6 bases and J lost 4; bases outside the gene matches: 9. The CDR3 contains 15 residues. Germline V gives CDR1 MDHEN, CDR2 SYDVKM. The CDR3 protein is CASSPSGRARYEQYF. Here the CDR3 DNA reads TGTGCCAGCAGCCCGAGCGGGAGGGCCAGGTACGAGCAGTACTTC. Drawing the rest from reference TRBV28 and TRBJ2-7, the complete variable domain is DVKVTQSSRYLVKRTGEKVFLECVQDMDHENMFWYRQDPGLGLRLIYFSYDVKMKEKGDIPEGYSVSREKKERFSLILESASTNQTSMYLCASSPSGRARYEQYFGPGTRLTVT.

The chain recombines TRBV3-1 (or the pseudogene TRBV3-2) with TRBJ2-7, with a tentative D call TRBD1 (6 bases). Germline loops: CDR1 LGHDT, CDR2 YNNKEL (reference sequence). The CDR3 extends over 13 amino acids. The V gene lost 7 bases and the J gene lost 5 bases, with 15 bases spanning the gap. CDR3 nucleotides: TGTGCCAGCAAAATCAGGGGAGCGAACGAGCAGTACTTC. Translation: CASKIRGANEQYF.

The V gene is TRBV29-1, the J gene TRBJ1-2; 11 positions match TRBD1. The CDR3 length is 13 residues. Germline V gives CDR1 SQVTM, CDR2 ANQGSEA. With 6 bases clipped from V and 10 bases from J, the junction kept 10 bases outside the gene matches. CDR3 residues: CSVGQGAPFFYTF. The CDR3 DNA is TGCAGCGTAGGACAGGGGGCCCCTTTTTTCTACACCTTC. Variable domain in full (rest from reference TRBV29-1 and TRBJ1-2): SAVISQKPSRDICQRGTSLTIQCQVDSQVTMMFWYRQQPGQSLTLIATANQGSEATYESGFVIDKFPISRPNLTFSTLTVSNMSPEDSSIYLCSVGQGAPFFYTFGSGTRLTVV.

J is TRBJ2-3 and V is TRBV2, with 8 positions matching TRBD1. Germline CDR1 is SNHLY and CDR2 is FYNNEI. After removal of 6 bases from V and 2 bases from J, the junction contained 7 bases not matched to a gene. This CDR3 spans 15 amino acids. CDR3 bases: TGTGCCAGCAGCCCCGACAGGGGCAACACAGATACGCAGTATTTT. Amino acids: CASSPDRGNTDTQYF.

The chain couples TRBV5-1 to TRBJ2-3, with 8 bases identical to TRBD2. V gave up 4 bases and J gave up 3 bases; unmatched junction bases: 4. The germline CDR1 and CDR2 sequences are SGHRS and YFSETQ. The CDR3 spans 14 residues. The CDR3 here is CASSTSGRTDTQYF. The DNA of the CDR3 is TGCGCCAGCAGCACCAGCGGGAGAACAGATACGCAGTATTTT.

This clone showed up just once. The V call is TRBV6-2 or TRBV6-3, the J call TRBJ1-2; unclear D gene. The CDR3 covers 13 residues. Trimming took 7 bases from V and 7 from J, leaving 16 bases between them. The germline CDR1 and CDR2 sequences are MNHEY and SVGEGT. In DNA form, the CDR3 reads TGTGCCAGCACCCCAGGACTGAGGAGTGGCTACACCTTC. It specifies CASTPGLRSGYTF.

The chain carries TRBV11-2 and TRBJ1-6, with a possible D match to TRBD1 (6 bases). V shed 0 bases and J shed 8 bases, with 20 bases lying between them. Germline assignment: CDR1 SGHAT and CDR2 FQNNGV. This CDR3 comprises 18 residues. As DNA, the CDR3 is TGTGCCAGCAGCTTAGACCCGGACAGCCAGGATTTTGATTCACCCCTCCACTTT. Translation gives CASSLDPDSQDFDSPLHF.

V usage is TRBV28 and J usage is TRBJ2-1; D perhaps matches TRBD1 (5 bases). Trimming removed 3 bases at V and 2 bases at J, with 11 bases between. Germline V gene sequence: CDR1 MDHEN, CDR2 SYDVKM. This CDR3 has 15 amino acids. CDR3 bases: TGTGCCAGCAGTTTCCAGGGTAAGGCCTACAATGAGCAGTTCTTC. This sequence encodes CASSFQGKAYNEQFF.

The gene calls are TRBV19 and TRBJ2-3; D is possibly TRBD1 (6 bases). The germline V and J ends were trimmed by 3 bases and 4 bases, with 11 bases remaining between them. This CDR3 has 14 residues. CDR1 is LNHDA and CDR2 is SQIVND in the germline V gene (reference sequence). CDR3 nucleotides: TGTGCCAGTAGTATCGCAGGGGTGGCAGATACGCAGTATTTT. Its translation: CASSIAGVADTQYF.

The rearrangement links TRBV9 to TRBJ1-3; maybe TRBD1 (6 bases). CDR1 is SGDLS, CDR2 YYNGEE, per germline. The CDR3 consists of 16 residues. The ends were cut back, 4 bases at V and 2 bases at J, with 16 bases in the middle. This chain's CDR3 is CASSPKTGYAGNTIYF. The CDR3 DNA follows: TGTGCCAGCAGCCCGAAGACAGGCTACGCTGGAAACACCATATATTTT.

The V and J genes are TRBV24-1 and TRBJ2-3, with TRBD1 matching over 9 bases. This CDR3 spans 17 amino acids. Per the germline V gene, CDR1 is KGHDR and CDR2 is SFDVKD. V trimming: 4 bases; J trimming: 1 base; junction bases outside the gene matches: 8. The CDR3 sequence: CATSDALGQGGTDTQYF. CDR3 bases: TGTGCCACCAGTGACGCTTTGGGACAGGGAGGCACAGATACGCAGTATTTT.

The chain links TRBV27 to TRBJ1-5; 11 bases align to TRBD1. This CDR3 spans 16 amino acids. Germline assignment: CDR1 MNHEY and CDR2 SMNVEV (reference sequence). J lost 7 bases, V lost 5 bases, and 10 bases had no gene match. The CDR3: CASSPLDGTGGQPQHF. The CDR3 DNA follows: TGTGCCAGCAGTCCACTAGATGGGACAGGGGGACAGCCCCAGCATTTT.

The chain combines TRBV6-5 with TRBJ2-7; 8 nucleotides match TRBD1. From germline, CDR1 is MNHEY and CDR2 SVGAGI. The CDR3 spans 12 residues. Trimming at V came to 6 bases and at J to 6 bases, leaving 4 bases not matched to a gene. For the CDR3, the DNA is TGTGCCAGCAGGAGACAGGGGTTCGAGCAGTACTTC. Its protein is CASRRQGFEQYF.

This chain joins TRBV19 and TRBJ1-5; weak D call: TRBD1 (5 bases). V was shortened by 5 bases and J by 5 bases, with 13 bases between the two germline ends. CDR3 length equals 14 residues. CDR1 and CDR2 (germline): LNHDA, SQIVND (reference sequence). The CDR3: CASSSYDSHQPQHF. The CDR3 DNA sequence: TGTGCCAGTAGTTCATACGACAGCCATCAGCCCCAGCATTTT.

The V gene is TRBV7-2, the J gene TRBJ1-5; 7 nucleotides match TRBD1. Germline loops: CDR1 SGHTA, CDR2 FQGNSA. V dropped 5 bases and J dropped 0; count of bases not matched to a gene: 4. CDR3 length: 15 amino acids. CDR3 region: CASSPGQHSNQPQHF. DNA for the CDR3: TGTGCCAGCAGCCCGGGACAGCATAGCAATCAGCCCCAGCATTTT.

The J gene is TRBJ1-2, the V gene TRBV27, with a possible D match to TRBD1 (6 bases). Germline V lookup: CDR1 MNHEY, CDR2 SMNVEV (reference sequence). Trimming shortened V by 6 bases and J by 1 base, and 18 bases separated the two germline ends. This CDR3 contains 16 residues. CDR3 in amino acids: CASSYRGGANNYGYTF. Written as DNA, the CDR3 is TGTGCCAGCAGCTACCGGGGGGGGGCGAATAACTATGGCTACACCTTC.

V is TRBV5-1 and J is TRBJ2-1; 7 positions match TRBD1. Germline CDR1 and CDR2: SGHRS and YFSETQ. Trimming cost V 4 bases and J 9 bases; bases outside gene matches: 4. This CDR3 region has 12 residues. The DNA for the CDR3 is TGCGCCAGCAGCGAAGGGGGCGGTGAGCAGTTCTTC. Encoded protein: CASSEGGGEQFF. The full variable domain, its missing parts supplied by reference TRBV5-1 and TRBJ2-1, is KAGVTQTPRYLIKTRGQQVTLSCSPISGHRSVSWYQQTPGQGLQFLFEYFSETQRNKGNFPGRFSGRQFSNSRSEMNVSTLELGDSALYLCASSEGGGEQFFGPGTRLTVL.

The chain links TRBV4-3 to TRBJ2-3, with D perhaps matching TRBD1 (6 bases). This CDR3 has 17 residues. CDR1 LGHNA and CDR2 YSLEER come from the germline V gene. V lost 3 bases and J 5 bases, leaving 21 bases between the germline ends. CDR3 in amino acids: CASSQATGTSRKDTQYF. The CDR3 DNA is TGCGCCAGCAGCCAGGCAACCGGGACATCGAGAAAAGATACGCAGTATTTT.

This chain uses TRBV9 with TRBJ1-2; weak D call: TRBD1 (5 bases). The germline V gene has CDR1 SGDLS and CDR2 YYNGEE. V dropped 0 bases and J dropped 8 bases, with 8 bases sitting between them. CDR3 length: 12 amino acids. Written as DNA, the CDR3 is TGTGCCAGCAGCGTAGTGGGGGGAGGCTACACCTTC. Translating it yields CASSVVGGGYTF.

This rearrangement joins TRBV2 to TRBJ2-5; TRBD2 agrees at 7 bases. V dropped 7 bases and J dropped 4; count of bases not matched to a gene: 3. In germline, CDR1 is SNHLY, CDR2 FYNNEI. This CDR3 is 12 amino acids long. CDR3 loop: CASMGGAETQYF. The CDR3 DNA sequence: TGTGCCAGCATGGGAGGGGCAGAGACCCAGTACTTC.

In DNA form, the CDR3 reads TGTGCTAGTGGTTTGGGACAGGGGTTAACTGGTGGCTACACCTTC. Protein product: CASGLGQGLTGGYTF. J is TRBJ1-2 and V is TRBV12-5; 8 bases are shared with TRBD1. J gave up 7 bases and V 1 base, and 8 bases lay outside the gene matches. The CDR3 runs 15 residues. In germline, CDR1 is LGHNT, CDR2 FRNRAP.

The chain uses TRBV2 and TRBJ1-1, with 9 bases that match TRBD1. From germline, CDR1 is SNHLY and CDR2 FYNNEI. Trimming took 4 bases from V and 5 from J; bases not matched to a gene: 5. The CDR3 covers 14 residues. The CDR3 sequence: CASSGTGGATEAFF. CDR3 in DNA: TGTGCCAGCAGTGGAACAGGGGGCGCAACTGAAGCTTTCTTT.

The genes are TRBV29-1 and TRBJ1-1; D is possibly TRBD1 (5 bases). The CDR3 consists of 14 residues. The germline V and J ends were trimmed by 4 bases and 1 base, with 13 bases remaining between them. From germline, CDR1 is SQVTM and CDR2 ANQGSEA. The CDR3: CSVVGRVGNTEAFF. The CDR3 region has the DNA TGCAGCGTTGTAGGCAGGGTCGGGAACACTGAAGCTTTCTTT.

CDR3 region: CASSQVGQRNQPQHF. As DNA, the CDR3 is TGCGCCAGCAGCCAAGTGGGCCAGAGAAATCAGCCCCAGCATTTT. The chain couples TRBV4-1 to TRBJ1-5, with D unclear. CDR3 length: 15 amino acids. V was shortened by 1 base and J by 4 bases, with 11 bases between the two germline ends. In germline, CDR1 is MGHRA, CDR2 YSYEKL.

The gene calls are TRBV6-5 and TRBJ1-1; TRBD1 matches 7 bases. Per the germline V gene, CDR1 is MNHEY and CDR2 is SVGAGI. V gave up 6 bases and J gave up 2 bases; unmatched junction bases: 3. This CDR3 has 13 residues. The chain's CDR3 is CASSRTGNTEAFF. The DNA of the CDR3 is TGTGCCAGCAGCAGGACAGGAAACACTGAAGCTTTCTTT.

CDR3 sequence: CASSPGLSNTEAFF. CDR3 in DNA: TGTGCCAGCTCACCGGGACTTTCGAACACTGAAGCTTTCTTT. This chain connects TRBV18 to TRBJ1-1; D possibly corresponds to TRBD1 (5 bases). The CDR3 has 14 residues. Germline loops: CDR1 KGHSH, CDR2 LQKENI. V was clipped by 3 bases and J by 1 base, with 9 bases between them.

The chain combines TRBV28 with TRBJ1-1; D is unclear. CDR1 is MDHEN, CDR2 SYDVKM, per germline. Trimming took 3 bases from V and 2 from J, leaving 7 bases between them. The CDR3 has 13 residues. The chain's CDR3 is CASSLPRNTEAFF. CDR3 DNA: TGTGCCAGCAGTTTGCCCAGAAACACTGAAGCTTTCTTT.

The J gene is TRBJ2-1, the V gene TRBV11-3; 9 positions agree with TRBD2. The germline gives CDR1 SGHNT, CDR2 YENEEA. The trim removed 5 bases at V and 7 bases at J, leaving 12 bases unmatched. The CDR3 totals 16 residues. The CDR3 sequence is CASSLPGAGGLNEQFF. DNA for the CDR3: TGTGCCAGCAGCCTCCCCGGGGCGGGAGGGCTTAATGAGCAGTTCTTC. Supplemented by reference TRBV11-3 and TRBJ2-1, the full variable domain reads EAGVVQSPRYKIIEKKQPVAFWCNPISGHNTLYWYLQNLGQGPELLIRYENEEAVDDSQLPKDRFSAERLKGVDSTLKIQPAELGDSAVYLCASSLPGAGGLNEQFFGPGTRLTVL.